The 8 T cell receptor beta chains below come from one sample, sequenced in a study of shared clonotypes between healthy human individuals. Profiling relied on immunoSEQ multiplex PCR, and the TCRdb table lists in-frame clones only, not all of them. In the table there are fewer than 1.6 million clones, around 98.5% of which are singletons. Source material: naive CD4+ T cells sorted from blood. As to subset: CD45RA+ positively selected. All receptors derive from a man aged 25-40 years in good health.

The chain joins TRBV11-2 to TRBJ2-2; 9 bases fit TRBD2. The CDR3 has 14 amino acids. The junction had 7 bases not matched to a gene; V was cut back by 8 bases and J by 6 bases. Germline assignment: CDR1 SGHAT and CDR2 FQNNGV. CDR3 sequence reads: CASGGAGGPGELFF. The CDR3 nucleotides are TGTGCCAGCGGCGGGGCGGGAGGGCCCGGGGAGCTGTTTTTT.

The chain recombines TRBV5-5 with TRBJ2-1; D not resolved. Germline V CDR1 and CDR2: SGHKS, YYEKEE (reference sequence). Between the trimmed V and J ends, which lost 0 bases and 2 bases, there was a span of 6 bases. The CDR3 has 14 amino acids. For the CDR3, the DNA is TGTGCCAGCAGCTTGGCCTCGGCCTACAATGAGCAGTTCTTC. This sequence encodes CASSLASAYNEQFF. Complete variable domain (other parts from reference TRBV5-5 and TRBJ2-1): DAGVTQSPTHLIKTRGQQVTLRCSPISGHKSVSWYQQVLGQGPQFIFQYYEKEERGRGNFPDRFSARQFPNYSSELNVNALLLGDSALYLCASSLASAYNEQFFGPGTRLTVL.

CDR3 residues: CASSVPGLAADTQYF. Here the CDR3 DNA reads TGCGCCAGCAGTGTACCAGGACTAGCCGCAGATACGCAGTATTTT. This rearrangement joins TRBV10-2 to TRBJ2-3; 8 nucleotides line up with TRBD2. Germline CDR1 reads WSHSY; CDR2 reads SAAADI. This CDR3 region has 15 residues. After removal of 4 bases from V and 4 bases from J, the junction contained 7 bases not matched to a gene.

On this clone: At the DNA level, this CDR3 is encoded by other sequences in the same sample as well. The V gene is TRBV9, the J gene TRBJ1-4, with D perhaps TRBD1 (5 bases). Germline-derived CDR1 and CDR2 are SGDLS and YYNGEE. Trimming took 4 bases from V and 5 from J, leaving 12 bases between them. This CDR3 contains 14 residues. CDR3: CASSPGQGNEKLFF. For the CDR3, the DNA is TGTGCCAGCAGCCCGGGGCAGGGCAATGAAAAACTGTTTTTT.

The chain carries TRBV18 and TRBJ2-1, with TRBD2 identical over 8 bases. Losses at the gene ends were 5 bases for V and 4 bases for J; bases not matched to a gene: 10. The CDR3 is made up of 16 amino acids. CDR1 is KGHSH, CDR2 LQKENI, per germline. Here the CDR3 reads CASSSNSGTSYNEQFF. CDR3 sequence (DNA): TGTGCCAGCTCAAGCAATAGCGGGACGTCTTACAATGAGCAGTTCTTC. The entire variable domain, with the rest obtained from reference TRBV18 and TRBJ2-1, is as follows: NAGVMQNPRHLVRRRGQEARLRCSPMKGHSHVYWYRQLPEEGLKFMVYLQKENIIDESGMPKERFSAEFPKEGPSILRIQQVVRGDSAAYFCASSSNSGTSYNEQFFGPGTRLTVL.

This rearrangement joins TRBV19 to TRBJ2-7; 8 bases line up with TRBD2. The CDR3 covers 14 residues. V was clipped by 5 bases and J by 2 bases; unmatched bases: 5. Germline V gene data show CDR1 as LNHDA and CDR2 as SQIVND (reference sequence). The CDR3 DNA follows: TGTGCCAGTAGTGAGGTAGCGGGACCCTACGAGCAGTACTTC. Residues: CASSEVAGPYEQYF.

The genes are TRBV19 and TRBJ1-5; a weak D match, TRBD1 (6 bases). V was clipped by 5 bases and J by 0 bases, with 14 bases between them. Germline V gene lookup returns CDR1 LNHDA and CDR2 SQIVND (reference sequence). This CDR3 spans 16 amino acids. CDR3 in DNA: TGTGCCAGTAGTTCATCAGGGGTGAATAGCAATCAGCCCCAGCATTTT. It translates to CASSSSGVNSNQPQHF.

The rearrangement joins TRBV18 to TRBJ2-7; D unclear. The V and J ends lost 2 bases and 4 bases respectively, with 6 bases between them. Germline values: CDR1 KGHSH, CDR2 LQKENI. The CDR3 length is 12 residues. CDR3 sequence: CASSPGEYEQYF. The CDR3 nucleotides read TGTGCCAGCTCACCAGGAGAATACGAGCAGTACTTC.